This TCR beta chain derives from a study of CD8+CD57+ T cells in acquired aplastic anemia. Sequencing involved patients with CD8+CD57+ cell expansion previously shown by flow cytometry. There was no therapy given to any patient before the blood sampling took place. CDR3 and TCR beta VDJ profiling relied on genomic DNA as the template. TCRdb itself ran the reads through MiXCR, one entry per CDR3 protein. Of 200,000 to 250,000 distinct CDR3 sequences in the sample, over 55% are singletons; the top ten hold around 50%. The CDR3 is 12 amino acids. V lost 0 bases and J lost 13; bases outside the gene matches: 7. In germline, CDR1 is SGHNT, CDR2 YYREEE (reference sequence).

This clonotype was sampled from a human donor with aplastic anemia. The sequenced sample consisted of sorted CD4+, CD8+, or CD8+CD57+ T cells (not recorded which) from PBMCs. The rearrangement uses TRBV5-4 and TRBJ2-7; TRBD2 aligns across 7 bases. Written as DNA, the CDR3 is TGTGCCAGCAGCTTGGACGGGGTAGCGGGCTACTTC. This translates into CASSLDGVAGYF. The whole variable domain, filled in from reference TRBV5-4 and TRBJ2-7, reads ETGVTQSPTHLIKTRGQQVTLRCSSQSGHNTVSWYQQALGQGPQFIFQYYREEENGRGNFPPRFSGLQFPNYSSELNVNALELDDSALYLCASSLDGVAGYFGPGTRLTVT.